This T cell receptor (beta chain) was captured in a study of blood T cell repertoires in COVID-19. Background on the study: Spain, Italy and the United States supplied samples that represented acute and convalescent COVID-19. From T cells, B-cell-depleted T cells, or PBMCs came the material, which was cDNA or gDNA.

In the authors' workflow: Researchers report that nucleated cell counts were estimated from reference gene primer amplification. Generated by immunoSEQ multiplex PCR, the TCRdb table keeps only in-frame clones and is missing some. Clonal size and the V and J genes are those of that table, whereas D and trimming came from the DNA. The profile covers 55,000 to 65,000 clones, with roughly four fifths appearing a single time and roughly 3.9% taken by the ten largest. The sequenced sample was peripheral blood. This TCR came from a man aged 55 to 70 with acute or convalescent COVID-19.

The CDR3 here is CSAGTGVYNEQFF. CDR3 nucleotide sequence: TGCAGCGCCGGGACAGGAGTATACAATGAGCAGTTCTTC. V gene TRBV29-1 combines with J gene TRBJ2-1, with 8 nucleotides matching TRBD1. V lost 7 bases, J lost 4 bases, and 6 bases stayed unmatched. This CDR3 contains 13 residues. From germline, CDR1 is SQVTM and CDR2 ANQGSEA.